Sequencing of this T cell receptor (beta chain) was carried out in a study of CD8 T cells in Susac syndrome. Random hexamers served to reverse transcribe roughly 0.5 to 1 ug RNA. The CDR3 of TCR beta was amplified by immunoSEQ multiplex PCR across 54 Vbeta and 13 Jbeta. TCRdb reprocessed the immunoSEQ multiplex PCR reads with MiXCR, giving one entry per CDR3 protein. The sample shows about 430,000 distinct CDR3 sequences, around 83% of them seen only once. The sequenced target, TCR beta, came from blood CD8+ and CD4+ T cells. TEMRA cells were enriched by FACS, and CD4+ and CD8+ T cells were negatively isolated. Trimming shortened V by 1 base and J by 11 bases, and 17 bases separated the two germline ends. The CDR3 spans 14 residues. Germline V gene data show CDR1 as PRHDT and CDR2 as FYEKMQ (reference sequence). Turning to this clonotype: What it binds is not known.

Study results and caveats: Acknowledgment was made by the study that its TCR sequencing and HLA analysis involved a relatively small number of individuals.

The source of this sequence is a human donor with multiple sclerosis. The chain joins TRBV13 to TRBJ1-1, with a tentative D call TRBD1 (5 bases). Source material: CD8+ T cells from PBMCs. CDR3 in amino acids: CASSLEKQVRSAFF. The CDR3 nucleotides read TGTGCCAGCAGCTTAGAAAAACAGGTCAGATCCGCTTTCTTT.